Each of the 28 T cell receptor beta chains below was sequenced from the same sample in a study of T cell responses to AZD1222 COVID-19 vaccine (dated by TCRdb to the early 2020s). The sample's time point, from its label and the paper: baseline before first vaccination. The library was built by means of the immunoSEQ multiplex PCR assay. The table was pulled from immuneACCESS by TCRdb, which kept in-frame rearrangements only. Such tables lose some clones; where checked, under half of the loss comes from unresolved V genes, and the rest has no known cause. The sample yields around 160,000 clones; 70% to 90% were counted once. The ten largest make up about 15% of the sample. Sequenced here: peripheral blood, sampled on day 0 of AZD1222 vaccination. These receptors originate from an adult in good health.

The sample holds one count of this clone. The rearrangement links TRBV7-2 to TRBJ2-5; 9 nucleotides match TRBD2. Germline values: CDR1 SGHTA, CDR2 FQGNSA. J lost 2 bases, V lost 2 bases, and 6 bases had no gene match. This CDR3 comprises 16 residues. The CDR3 sequence: CASSLRAGGLQETQYF. CDR3 nucleotides: TGTGCCAGCAGCTTAAGAGCGGGGGGACTACAAGAGACCCAGTACTTC.

The chain couples TRBV9 to TRBJ1-1; 9 nucleotides line up with TRBD1. The CDR3 is 17 residues long. In germline, CDR1 is SGDLS, CDR2 YYNGEE. V trimming: 2 bases; J trimming: 1 base; junction bases outside the gene matches: 9. The CDR3 sequence: CASSVMGTGIRNTEAFF. The CDR3 DNA is TGTGCCAGCAGCGTGATGGGGACAGGGATACGGAACACTGAAGCTTTCTTT.

The chain carries TRBV6-5 and TRBJ2-7; 7 bases are shared with TRBD1. The V gene end was trimmed by 6 bases and the J gene end by 3 bases; junction bases not matched to a gene: 5. CDR1 and CDR2 from the germline V gene are MNHEY and SVGAGI. There are 13 residues in the CDR3. As DNA, the CDR3 is TGTGCCAGCAGACAAACAGGGGTCTACGAGCAGTACTTC. It encodes CASRQTGVYEQYF.

This sequence joins TRBV7-2 and TRBJ2-5, with a tentative D call TRBD2 (5 bases). V was pared by 2 bases and J by 4 bases, with 14 bases between. Germline loops: CDR1 SGHTA, CDR2 FQGNSA. The CDR3 is 15 residues long. CDR3 bases: TGTGCCAGCAGCTTAAGGTACGGGGTAGGAGAGACCCAGTACTTC. Translation gives CASSLRYGVGETQYF.

The rearrangement joins TRBV19 to TRBJ2-6; D may be TRBD1 (6 bases). Germline V gene lookup returns CDR1 LNHDA and CDR2 SQIVND (reference sequence). Trimming cost V 5 bases and J 2 bases, with 10 bases left between them. CDR3 length equals 15 residues. This CDR3 is CASSAGQPGANVLTF. The CDR3 DNA reads as TGTGCCAGTAGTGCCGGACAGCCTGGGGCCAACGTCCTGACTTTC. Full variable domain (rest looked up from reference TRBV19 and TRBJ2-6): DGGITQSPKYLFRKEGQNVTLSCEQNLNHDAMYWYRQDPGQGLRLIYYSQIVNDFQKGDIAEGYSVSREKKESFPLTVTSAQKNPTAFYLCASSAGQPGANVLTFGAGSRLTVL.

This clone was seen a few times. The chain joins TRBV6-4 to TRBJ1-6; D not certain. Germline V lookup: CDR1 MRHNA, CDR2 SNTAGT. Trimming removed 3 bases at V and 6 bases at J, with 9 bases between. The CDR3 is 14 amino acids. The CDR3 loop reads CASSEEGSNSPLHF. CDR3 DNA: TGTGCCAGCAGTGAGGAGGGATCTAATTCACCCCTCCACTTT.

This sequence joins TRBV28 and TRBJ1-2; D not certain. The CDR3 runs to 12 residues. V lost 2 bases to trimming and J lost 3 bases, with 4 bases between them. Germline V gene sequence: CDR1 MDHEN, CDR2 SYDVKM. CDR3 residues: CASSLRDYGYTF. The CDR3 DNA follows: TGTGCCAGCAGTTTAAGGGACTATGGCTACACCTTC.

This chain joins TRBV21-1 and TRBJ1-1. TRBV21-1 is termed a pseudogene. The CDR3 is made up of 15 amino acids. DNA of the CDR3: TGTGCCAGCAGCACGGGTCGCCCCGAGGACACTGAAGCTTTCTTT. Amino acid sequence: CASSTGRPEDTEAFF.

This clone came up once. This chain joins TRBV19 and TRBJ1-5; unclear D gene. With 5 bases removed from V and 4 bases from J, the gap between germline ends came to 18 bases. Germline lookup yields CDR1 LNHDA and CDR2 SQIVND (reference sequence). This CDR3 has 16 residues. Here the CDR3 DNA reads TGTGCCAGTAGTCCTACAGAGTGGGGTCCGAATCAGCCCCAGCATTTT. Its protein product is CASSPTEWGPNQPQHF. The variable domain in full, with the rest retrieved from reference TRBV19 and TRBJ1-5, is DGGITQSPKYLFRKEGQNVTLSCEQNLNHDAMYWYRQDPGQGLRLIYYSQIVNDFQKGDIAEGYSVSREKKESFPLTVTSAQKNPTAFYLCASSPTEWGPNQPQHFGDGTRLSIL.

The chain joins TRBV6-5 to TRBJ2-1; 8 nucleotides line up with TRBD2. The V segment lost 0 bases and the J segment 5 bases; nucleotides outside the gene matches: 6. Germline V gives CDR1 MNHEY, CDR2 SVGAGI. There are 16 residues in the CDR3. The CDR3 sequence: CASSYSSRGANNEQFF. The CDR3 DNA is TGTGCCAGCAGTTACTCGTCGCGGGGGGCCAACAATGAGCAGTTCTTC.

The chain carries TRBV5-1 and TRBJ2-7; 7 positions agree with TRBD1. J was trimmed by 1 base and V by 4 bases; bases with no gene match: 5. The germline V gene has CDR1 SGHRS and CDR2 YFSETQ. This CDR3 has 14 residues. The CDR3 reads CASSQDRVSYEQYF. DNA for the CDR3: TGCGCCAGCAGCCAAGACAGGGTTTCCTACGAGCAGTACTTC.

V and J are TRBV6-5 and TRBJ1-4; a possible D gene is TRBD1 (5 bases). This CDR3 contains 14 residues. In germline, CDR1 is MNHEY, CDR2 SVGAGI. Trimming left V 7 bases short and J 3 bases short, with 12 bases between. The CDR3 DNA sequence: TGTGCCAGCAAACCAGGGATTTCTAATGAAAAACTGTTTTTT. Its protein product is CASKPGISNEKLFF.

Only a few counts were recorded for this clone. This chain joins TRBV7-3 and TRBJ2-5; 15 bases are shared with TRBD2. V trimming: 4 bases; J trimming: 0 bases; junction bases outside the gene matches: 3. In germline, CDR1 is SGHTA, CDR2 FQGTGA. CDR3 length: 17 residues. CDR3 sequence reads: CASSSGLAGGHQETQYF. The CDR3 DNA reads TGTGCCAGCAGCTCAGGACTAGCGGGGGGGCACCAAGAGACCCAGTACTTC. The entire variable domain, with the rest obtained from reference TRBV7-3 and TRBJ2-5, is as follows: GAGVSQTPSNKVTEKGKYVELRCDPISGHTALYWYRQSLGQGPEFLIYFQGTGAADDSGLPNDRFFAVRPEGSVSTLKIQRTERGDSAVYLCASSSGLAGGHQETQYFGPGTRLLVL.

The chain links TRBV4-2 to TRBJ1-1, with D possibly being TRBD1 (5 bases). The CDR3 totals 17 residues. V gave up 1 base and J gave up 5 bases, with 20 bases separating them. Germline CDR1 and CDR2: LGHNA and YNFKEQ. CDR3 nucleotides: TGTGCCAGCAGCCAAGCTTTGGGACTGCGGGGTAATACTGAAGCTTTCTTT. It encodes CASSQALGLRGNTEAFF.

This rearrangement joins TRBV19 to TRBJ2-1; D gene unclear. CDR1 and CDR2 (germline): LNHDA, SQIVND (reference sequence). Between the trimmed V and J ends, which lost 3 bases and 4 bases, there was a span of 16 bases. This CDR3 comprises 16 residues. CDR3: CASSIAGTSPYNEQFF. The CDR3 coding sequence is TGTGCCAGTAGTATCGCCGGAACATCGCCTTACAATGAGCAGTTCTTC. Supplemented by reference TRBV19 and TRBJ2-1, the full variable domain reads DGGITQSPKYLFRKEGQNVTLSCEQNLNHDAMYWYRQDPGQGLRLIYYSQIVNDFQKGDIAEGYSVSREKKESFPLTVTSAQKNPTAFYLCASSIAGTSPYNEQFFGPGTRLTVL.

V and J are TRBV27 and TRBJ1-5; possibly TRBD1 for D (6 bases). This CDR3 comprises 18 residues. Germline V gene lookup returns CDR1 MNHEY and CDR2 SMNVEV (reference sequence). V lost 4 bases, J lost 0 bases, and 19 bases lay in between. CDR3 nucleotides: TGTGCCAGCAGTTCGGCGGGAGACAGGTCGAATAGCAATCAGCCCCAGCATTTT. It yields the protein CASSSAGDRSNSNQPQHF.

This clone was recorded only once. The chain recombines TRBV7-2 with TRBJ2-3, with 7 bases identical to TRBD2. The trim removed 3 bases at V and 2 bases at J, leaving 8 bases unmatched. Germline V gene data show CDR1 as SGHTA and CDR2 as FQGNSA. The CDR3 consists of 16 residues. CDR3: CASSLGAGIFTDTQYF. The CDR3 DNA is TGTGCCAGCAGCTTGGGAGCGGGGATTTTCACAGATACGCAGTATTTT. The variable domain in full, completed from reference TRBV7-2 and TRBJ2-3, reads GAGVSQSPSNKVTEKGKDVELRCDPISGHTALYWYRQSLGQGLEFLIYFQGNSAPDKSGLPSDRFSAERTGGSVSTLTIQRTQQEDSAVYLCASSLGAGIFTDTQYFGPGTRLTVL.

This chain joins TRBV20-1 and TRBJ2-1, with D maybe TRBD1 (5 bases). V was cut by 5 bases and J by 4 bases, with 6 bases left in between. The CDR3 has 11 amino acids. CDR1 and CDR2 (germline): DFQATT, SNEGSKA (reference sequence). The DNA of the CDR3 is TGCAGTGCTCAGGGTTACAATGAGCAGTTCTTC. Its translation: CSAQGYNEQFF.

This chain uses TRBV3-1 (or the pseudogene TRBV3-2) with TRBJ2-5; D possibly corresponds to TRBD1 (6 bases). CDR3 length: 17 amino acids. V lost 2 bases and J 0 bases, leaving 16 bases between the germline ends. CDR1 is LGHDT, CDR2 YNNKEL, per germline (reference sequence). As DNA, the CDR3 is TGTGCCAGCAGCCAACATAGGACAGCAGGTTACCAAGAGACCCAGTACTTC. Translating gives CASSQHRTAGYQETQYF.

The J gene is TRBJ1-3, the V gene TRBV9; maybe TRBD1 (5 bases). This CDR3 is built from 17 residues. Germline V gene sequence: CDR1 SGDLS, CDR2 YYNGEE. Trimming stripped 0 bases from V and 2 bases from J, with 15 bases between. The CDR3 DNA follows: TGTGCCAGCAGCGTAGATTCCCAGGGTTTTACTGGAAACACCATATATTTT. Translation: CASSVDSQGFTGNTIYF.

The rearrangement uses TRBV6-2 or TRBV6-3 and TRBJ1-5; possible D gene TRBD1, 5 bases. The CDR3 is 16 amino acids. Germline V gene sequence: CDR1 MNHEY, CDR2 SVGEGT. Trimming shortened V by 2 bases and J by 0 bases, and 11 bases separated the two germline ends. The CDR3, as DNA: TGTGCCAGCAGTTACGGGGCGGCGTATAGCAATCAGCCCCAGCATTTT. Amino acid sequence: CASSYGAAYSNQPQHF.

This clone was recorded a few times. This chain links TRBV12-3 or TRBV12-4 with TRBJ1-2; D unclear. The CDR3 is 13 residues long. V lost 6 bases and J 5 bases, leaving 13 bases between the germline ends. The CDR3 sequence: CASSTQNRYGYTF. Here the CDR3 DNA reads TGTGCCAGCAGCACTCAAAACCGGTATGGCTACACCTTC.

The genes are TRBV7-2 and TRBJ1-1; D unresolved. The ends were cut back, 3 bases at V and 2 bases at J, with 10 bases in the middle. This CDR3 region has 14 residues. CDR1 and CDR2 (germline): SGHTA, FQGNSA. The CDR3 sequence: CASSFYTFNTEAFF. CDR3 sequence (DNA): TGTGCCAGCAGCTTTTATACCTTTAACACTGAAGCTTTCTTT.

V and J are TRBV19 and TRBJ1-5, with a weak D call TRBD1 (6 bases). The germline V gene encodes CDR1 LNHDA and CDR2 SQIVND (reference sequence). The germline V and J ends were trimmed by 5 bases and 5 bases, with 19 bases remaining between them. The CDR3 loop spans 16 amino acids. Written as DNA, the CDR3 is TGTGCCAGTAGTCTCGAAGGGCAGGGGCGGTATCAGCCCCAGCATTTT. Residues: CASSLEGQGRYQPQHF. The variable domain in full, completed from reference TRBV19 and TRBJ1-5, reads DGGITQSPKYLFRKEGQNVTLSCEQNLNHDAMYWYRQDPGQGLRLIYYSQIVNDFQKGDIAEGYSVSREKKESFPLTVTSAQKNPTAFYLCASSLEGQGRYQPQHFGDGTRLSIL.

This chain connects TRBV11-1 to TRBJ2-3; D is unresolved. The V and J ends lost 6 bases and 0 bases respectively, with 13 bases between them. Germline CDR1 is SGHAT and CDR2 is FQDESV (reference sequence). CDR3 size: 15 residues. As DNA, the CDR3 is TGTGCCAGCAGTCAAAGTCTTCCTAGCACAGATACGCAGTATTTT. Translating it yields CASSQSLPSTDTQYF.

This chain links TRBV5-3 with TRBJ2-3; D is ambiguous. TRBV5-3 counts as an open reading frame of uncertain function. The CDR3 loop spans 14 amino acids. The V end lost 0 bases, the J end lost 2 bases, and 7 bases lay between the germline ends. The DNA of the CDR3 is TGTGCCAGAAGCTTGGACATTTACACAGATACGCAGTATTTT. As protein: CARSLDIYTDTQYF.

V and J are TRBV3-1 (or the pseudogene TRBV3-2) and TRBJ1-2, with D maybe TRBD1 (6 bases). CDR1 is LGHDT, CDR2 YNNKEL, per germline (reference sequence). CDR3 size: 13 residues. Trimming took 6 bases from V and 7 from J, leaving 15 bases between them. Written as DNA, the CDR3 is TGTGCCAGCAGACTTACAGGGTTCGGTGGCTACACCTTC. Amino acid sequence: CASRLTGFGGYTF.

The rearrangement uses TRBV5-5 and TRBJ1-2, with D unresolved. The ends were cut back, 4 bases at V and 4 bases at J, with 11 bases in the middle. Germline V gives CDR1 SGHKS, CDR2 YYEKEE (reference sequence). The CDR3 is 13 residues long. The CDR3 protein is CASSVFQAYGYTF. CDR3 in DNA: TGTGCCAGCAGCGTGTTTCAGGCCTATGGCTACACCTTC.